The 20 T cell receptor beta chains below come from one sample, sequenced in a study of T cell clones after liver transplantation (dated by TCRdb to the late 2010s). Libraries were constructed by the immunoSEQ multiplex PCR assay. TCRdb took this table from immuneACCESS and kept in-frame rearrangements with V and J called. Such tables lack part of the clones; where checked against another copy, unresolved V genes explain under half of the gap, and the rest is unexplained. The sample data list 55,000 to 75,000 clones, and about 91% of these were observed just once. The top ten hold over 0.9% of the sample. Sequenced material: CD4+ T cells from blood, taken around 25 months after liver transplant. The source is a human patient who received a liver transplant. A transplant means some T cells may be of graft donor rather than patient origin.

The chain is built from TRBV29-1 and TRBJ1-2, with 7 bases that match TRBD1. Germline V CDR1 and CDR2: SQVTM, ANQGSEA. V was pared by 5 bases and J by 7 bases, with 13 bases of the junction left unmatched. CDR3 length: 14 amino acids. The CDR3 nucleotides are TGCAGCGTTCCTCAGACAGGGCTGCGTGGTGGCTACACCTTC. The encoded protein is CSVPQTGLRGGYTF.

The CDR3 DNA is TGTGCCAGCAGCGTCCGGGACAGGGGCTACGAGCAGTACTTC. It codes for CASSVRDRGYEQYF. The rearrangement links TRBV7-2 to TRBJ2-7; 10 nucleotides match TRBD1. In germline, CDR1 is SGHTA, CDR2 FQGNSA. V trimming: 5 bases; J trimming: 3 bases; junction bases outside the gene matches: 4. The CDR3 loop spans 14 amino acids. Supplemented by reference TRBV7-2 and TRBJ2-7, the full variable domain reads GAGVSQSPSNKVTEKGKDVELRCDPISGHTALYWYRQSLGQGLEFLIYFQGNSAPDKSGLPSDRFSAERTGGSVSTLTIQRTQQEDSAVYLCASSVRDRGYEQYFGPGTRLTVT.

The CDR3 loop is CASVLNTEAFF. DNA of the CDR3: TGTGCCAGCGTACTTAACACTGAAGCTTTCTTT. This chain connects TRBV6-1 to TRBJ1-1, with D unresolved. CDR1 is MNHNS and CDR2 is SASEGT in the germline V gene. V lost 8 bases, J lost 2 bases, and 6 bases lay in between. This CDR3 has 11 amino acids.

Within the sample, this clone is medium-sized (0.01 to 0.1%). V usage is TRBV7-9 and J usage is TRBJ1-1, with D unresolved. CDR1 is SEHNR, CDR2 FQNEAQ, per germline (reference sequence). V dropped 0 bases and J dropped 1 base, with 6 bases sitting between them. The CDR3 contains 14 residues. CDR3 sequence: CASSLAQANTEAFF. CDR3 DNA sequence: TGTGCCAGCAGCTTAGCGCAGGCGAACACTGAAGCTTTCTTT. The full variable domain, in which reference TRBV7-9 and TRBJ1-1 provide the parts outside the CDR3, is DTGVSQNPRHKITKRGQNVTFRCDPISEHNRLYWYRQTLGQGPEFLTYFQNEAQLEKSRLLSDRFSAERPKGSFSTLEIQRTEQGDSAMYLCASSLAQANTEAFFGQGTRLTVV.

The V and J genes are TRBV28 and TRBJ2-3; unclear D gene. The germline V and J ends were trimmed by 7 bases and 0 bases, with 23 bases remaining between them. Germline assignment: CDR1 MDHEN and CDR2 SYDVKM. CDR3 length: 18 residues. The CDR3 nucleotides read TGTGCCAGCACCGTAAGGGCGAGAGATACGGCTAGCACAGATACGCAGTATTTT. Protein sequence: CASTVRARDTASTDTQYF. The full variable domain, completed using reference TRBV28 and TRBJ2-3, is DVKVTQSSRYLVKRTGEKVFLECVQDMDHENMFWYRQDPGLGLRLIYFSYDVKMKEKGDIPEGYSVSREKKERFSLILESASTNQTSMYLCASTVRARDTASTDTQYFGPGTRLTVL.

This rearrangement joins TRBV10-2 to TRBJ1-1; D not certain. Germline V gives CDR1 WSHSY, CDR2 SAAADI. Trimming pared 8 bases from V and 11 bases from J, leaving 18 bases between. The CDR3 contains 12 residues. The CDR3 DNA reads TGCGCCAGCCGGATATTTACTATCCGGGCTTTCTTT. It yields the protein CASRIFTIRAFF.

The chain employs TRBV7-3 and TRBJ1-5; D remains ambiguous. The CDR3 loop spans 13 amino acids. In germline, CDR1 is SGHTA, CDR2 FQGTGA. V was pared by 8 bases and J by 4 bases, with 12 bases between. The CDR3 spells CASAAVSNQPQHF. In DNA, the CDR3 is TGTGCCAGCGCCGCTGTGAGTAATCAGCCCCAGCATTTT.

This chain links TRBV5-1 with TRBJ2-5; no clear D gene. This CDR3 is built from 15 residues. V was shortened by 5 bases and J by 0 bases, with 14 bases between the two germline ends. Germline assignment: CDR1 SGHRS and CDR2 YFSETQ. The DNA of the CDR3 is TGCGCCAGCAGTCCTTCCTCTTCGTACCAAGAGACCCAGTACTTC. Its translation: CASSPSSSYQETQYF.

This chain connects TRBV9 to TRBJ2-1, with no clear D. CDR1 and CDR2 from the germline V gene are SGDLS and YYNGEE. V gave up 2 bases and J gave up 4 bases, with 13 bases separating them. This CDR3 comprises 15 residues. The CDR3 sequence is CASSVRSDLYNEQFF. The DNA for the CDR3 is TGTGCCAGCAGCGTTAGGAGTGATCTTTACAATGAGCAGTTCTTC.

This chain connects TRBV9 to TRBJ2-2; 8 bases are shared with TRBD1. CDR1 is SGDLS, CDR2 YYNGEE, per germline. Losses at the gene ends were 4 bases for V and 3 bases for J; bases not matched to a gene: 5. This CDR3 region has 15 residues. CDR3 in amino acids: CASSPGQEHTGELFF. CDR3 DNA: TGTGCCAGCAGCCCGGGACAGGAGCACACCGGGGAGCTGTTTTTT. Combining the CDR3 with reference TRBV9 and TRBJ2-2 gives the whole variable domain DSGVTQTPKHLITATGQRVTLRCSPRSGDLSVYWYQQSLDQGLQFLIQYYNGEERAKGNILERFSAQQFPDLHSELNLSSLELGDSALYFCASSPGQEHTGELFFGEGSRLTVL.

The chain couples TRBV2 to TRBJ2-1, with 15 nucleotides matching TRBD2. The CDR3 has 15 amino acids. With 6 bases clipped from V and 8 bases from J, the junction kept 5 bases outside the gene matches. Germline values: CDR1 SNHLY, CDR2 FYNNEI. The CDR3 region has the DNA TGTGCCAGCAGGAGGACTAGCGGGAGGGACGATGAGCAGTTCTTC. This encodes CASRRTSGRDDEQFF.

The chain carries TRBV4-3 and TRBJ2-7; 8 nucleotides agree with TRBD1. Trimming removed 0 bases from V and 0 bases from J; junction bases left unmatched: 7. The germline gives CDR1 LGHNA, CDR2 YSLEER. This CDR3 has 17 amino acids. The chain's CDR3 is CASSQDADRANSYEQYF. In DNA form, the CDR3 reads TGCGCCAGCAGCCAAGACGCGGACAGGGCAAACTCCTACGAGCAGTACTTC.

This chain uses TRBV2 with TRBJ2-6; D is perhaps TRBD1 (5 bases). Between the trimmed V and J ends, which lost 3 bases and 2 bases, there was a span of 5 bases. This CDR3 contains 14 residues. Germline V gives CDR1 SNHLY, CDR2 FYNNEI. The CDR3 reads CASSDRAGANVLTF. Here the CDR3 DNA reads TGTGCCAGCAGTGACAGGGCTGGGGCCAACGTCCTGACTTTC.

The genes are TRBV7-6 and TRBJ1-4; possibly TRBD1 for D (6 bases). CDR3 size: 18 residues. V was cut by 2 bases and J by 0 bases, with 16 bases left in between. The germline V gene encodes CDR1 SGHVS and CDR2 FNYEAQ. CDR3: CASSLRPRGASTNEKLFF. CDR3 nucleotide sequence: TGTGCCAGCAGCTTACGCCCCAGGGGAGCTTCAACTAATGAAAAACTGTTTTTT.

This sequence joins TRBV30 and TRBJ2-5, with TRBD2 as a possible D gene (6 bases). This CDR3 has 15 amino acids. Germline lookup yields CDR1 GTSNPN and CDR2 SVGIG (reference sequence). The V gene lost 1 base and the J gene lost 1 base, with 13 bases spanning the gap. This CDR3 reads CAWSASGGTQETQYF. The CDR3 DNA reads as TGTGCCTGGAGTGCGAGCGGAGGGACCCAAGAGACCCAGTACTTC.

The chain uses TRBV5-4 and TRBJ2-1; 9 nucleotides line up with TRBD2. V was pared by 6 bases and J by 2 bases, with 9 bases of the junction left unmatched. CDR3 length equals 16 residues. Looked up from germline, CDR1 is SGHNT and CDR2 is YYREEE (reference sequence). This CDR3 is CASKLGGGRAYNEQFF. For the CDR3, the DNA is TGTGCCAGCAAGCTTGGGGGCGGGAGGGCCTACAATGAGCAGTTCTTC.

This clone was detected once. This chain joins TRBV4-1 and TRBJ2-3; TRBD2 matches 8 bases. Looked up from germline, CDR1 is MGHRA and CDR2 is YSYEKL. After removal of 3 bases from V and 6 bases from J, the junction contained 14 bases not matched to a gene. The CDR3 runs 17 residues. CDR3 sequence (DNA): TGCGCCAGCAGCCAGGAGGCGAGCGGGAGTGGAGGGGATACGCAGTATTTT. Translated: CASSQEASGSGGDTQYF.

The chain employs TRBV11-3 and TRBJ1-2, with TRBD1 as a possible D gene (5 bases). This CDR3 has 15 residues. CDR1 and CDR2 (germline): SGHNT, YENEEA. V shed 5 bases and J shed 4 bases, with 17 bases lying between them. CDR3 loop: CASSPQGAAFYGYTF. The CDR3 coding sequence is TGTGCCAGCAGCCCCCAGGGAGCAGCCTTCTATGGCTACACCTTC.

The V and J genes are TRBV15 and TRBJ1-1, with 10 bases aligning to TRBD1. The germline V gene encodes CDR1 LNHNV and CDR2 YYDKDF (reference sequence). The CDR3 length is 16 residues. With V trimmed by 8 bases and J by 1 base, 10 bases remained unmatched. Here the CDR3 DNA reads TGTGCCACCTCGACAGGGGGCGCCCGGGGGAACACTGAAGCTTTCTTT. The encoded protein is CATSTGGARGNTEAFF. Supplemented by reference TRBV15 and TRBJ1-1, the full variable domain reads DAMVIQNPRYQVTQFGKPVTLSCSQTLNHNVMYWYQQKSSQAPKLLFHYYDKDFNNEADTPDNFQSRRPNTSFCFLDIRSPGLGDTAMYLCATSTGGARGNTEAFFGQGTRLTVV.

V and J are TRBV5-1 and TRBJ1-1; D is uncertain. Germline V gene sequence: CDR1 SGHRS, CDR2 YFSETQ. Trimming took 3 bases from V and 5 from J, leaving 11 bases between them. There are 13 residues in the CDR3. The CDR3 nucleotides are TGCGCCAGCAGCTCGACCCGAGGGACTGAAGCTTTCTTT. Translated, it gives CASSSTRGTEAFF.